These 32 T cell receptor beta chains were all obtained from the same sample, sequenced in a study of blood T cell repertoires in COVID-19 (dated by TCRdb to about 2020). Receptor libraries were prepared by the immunoSEQ multiplex PCR assay. The immuneACCESS repertoire file appears here via TCRdb, limited to in-frame rearrangements. These files lack a portion of the clones; in checked studies, under half of the deficit traces to unresolved V genes, and the cause of the others is not known. The sample contains over 250,000 clones, approximately 89% of them found a single time. Under 2.5% of the sample is held by the ten biggest clonotypes. Sequenced sample: PBMCs or T cells enriched from blood (not recorded which). The receptors shown here come from a woman in her fifties or sixties who had recovered from COVID-19.

CDR3 sequence reads: CASSPRLAGVTEQFF. The CDR3 DNA reads TGTGCCAGCTCACCAAGACTAGCGGGAGTAACTGAGCAGTTCTTC. The chain combines TRBV18 with TRBJ2-1, with TRBD2 matching over 12 bases. Germline V CDR1 and CDR2: KGHSH, LQKENI. Unmatched junction bases numbered 5, after V lost 2 bases and J lost 9 bases. This CDR3 contains 15 residues.

The chain links TRBV6-5 to TRBJ1-6; the D gene is possibly TRBD1 (5 bases). The V gene lost 5 bases and the J gene lost 14 bases, with 19 bases spanning the gap. CDR3 length: 14 amino acids. Looked up from germline, CDR1 is MNHEY and CDR2 is SVGAGI. In DNA form, the CDR3 reads TGTGCCAGCAGTCCCGAATATCAGGGCTCAGCCCTCCACTTT. Translation: CASSPEYQGSALHF.

The chain couples TRBV10-1 to TRBJ2-1, with TRBD2 matching over 11 bases. The CDR3 is made up of 19 amino acids. The trim removed 4 bases at V and 4 bases at J, leaving 15 bases unmatched. CDR1 and CDR2 (germline): WNHNN, SYGVQD (reference sequence). CDR3 bases: TGCGCCAGCAGTGCGGGGGCTAGCGGGGGGCCCCCTAATTACAATGAGCAGTTCTTC. This sequence encodes CASSAGASGGPPNYNEQFF.

This clone was detected once. This rearrangement joins TRBV19 to TRBJ1-1; possibly TRBD1 for D (6 bases). With 6 bases removed from V and 2 bases from J, the gap between germline ends came to 10 bases. The CDR3 has 13 residues. Per the germline V gene, CDR1 is LNHDA and CDR2 is SQIVND (reference sequence). CDR3 in amino acids: CASSGQTNTEAFF. CDR3 sequence (DNA): TGTGCCAGTAGCGGACAGACCAACACTGAAGCTTTCTTT.

The genes are TRBV5-1 and TRBJ1-6, with unresolved D. CDR1 is SGHRS and CDR2 is YFSETQ in the germline V gene. Trimming shortened V by 0 bases and J by 10 bases, and 14 bases separated the two germline ends. The CDR3 consists of 15 residues. CDR3 in DNA: TGCGCCAGCAGCTTGGCGGTTGCACGTGAGTCACCCCTCCACTTT. Amino acids: CASSLAVARESPLHF.

The chain is built from TRBV5-4 and TRBJ2-7; 11 bases agree with TRBD2. The CDR3 sequence is 16 residues long. Trimming cost V 3 bases and J 1 base; bases outside gene matches: 6. Germline V gives CDR1 SGHNT, CDR2 YYREEE (reference sequence). Here the CDR3 reads CASSYGLAGGSYEQYF. CDR3 coding DNA: TGTGCCAGCAGCTATGGGCTAGCGGGAGGTTCCTACGAGCAGTACTTC.

The chain uses TRBV27 and TRBJ1-2, with TRBD1 as a possible D gene (6 bases). V lost 4 bases and J lost 0, with 12 bases in between. The CDR3 consists of 15 residues. Germline assignment: CDR1 MNHEY and CDR2 SMNVEV (reference sequence). CDR3 sequence: CASSSVTGSNYGYTF. In DNA form, the CDR3 reads TGTGCCAGCAGTTCGGTGACAGGATCTAACTATGGCTACACCTTC.

The V gene is TRBV18, the J gene TRBJ2-5; 9 nucleotides match TRBD1. The germline CDR1 and CDR2 sequences are KGHSH and LQKENI. This CDR3 has 16 amino acids. With 3 bases clipped from V and 5 bases from J, the junction kept 10 bases outside the gene matches. CDR3 amino acids: CASSPRNRDREETQYF. In DNA, the CDR3 is TGTGCCAGCTCACCTCGGAACCGGGACAGGGAGGAGACCCAGTACTTC. Full variable domain (rest looked up from reference TRBV18 and TRBJ2-5): NAGVMQNPRHLVRRRGQEARLRCSPMKGHSHVYWYRQLPEEGLKFMVYLQKENIIDESGMPKERFSAEFPKEGPSILRIQQVVRGDSAAYFCASSPRNRDREETQYFGPGTRLLVL.

The chain joins TRBV10-2 to TRBJ2-1; D remains unclear. The CDR3 runs 13 residues. Germline V gene lookup returns CDR1 WSHSY and CDR2 SAAADI. V was clipped by 3 bases and J by 10 bases, with 13 bases between them. The CDR3 nucleotides are TGCGCCAGCAGTGACCCTTTCGCGCGAGAGCAGTTCTTC. The encoded protein is CASSDPFAREQFF.

The V gene is TRBV27, the J gene TRBJ1-3, with TRBD1 matching 9 bases. With V trimmed by 6 bases and J by 2 bases, 11 bases remained unmatched. The CDR3 is made up of 17 amino acids. CDR1 MNHEY and CDR2 SMNVEV come from the germline V gene (reference sequence). The chain's CDR3 is CASRVPGQGGTGNTIYF. CDR3 DNA: TGTGCCAGCAGGGTACCGGGACAGGGAGGGACTGGAAACACCATATATTTT.

The genes are TRBV11-2 and TRBJ2-1; D is perhaps TRBD2 (6 bases). Germline-derived CDR1 and CDR2 are SGHAT and FQNNGV. Trimming removed 6 bases from V and 5 bases from J, with 11 bases in between. The CDR3 length is 13 residues. The CDR3 region has the DNA TGTGCCAGCAGTGTCTGGGGGGACAATGAGCAGTTCTTC. Translated, it gives CASSVWGDNEQFF.

V and J are TRBV28 and TRBJ1-5, with a possible D match to TRBD1 (6 bases). V shed 6 bases and J shed 4 bases, with 16 bases lying between them. The CDR3 covers 15 residues. Germline V gives CDR1 MDHEN, CDR2 SYDVKM. This CDR3 is CASRSTGTPNQPQHF. DNA for the CDR3: TGTGCCAGCAGGTCTACCGGGACACCAAATCAGCCCCAGCATTTT.

The J gene is TRBJ2-3, the V gene TRBV4-1; 11 positions agree with TRBD1. V shed 2 bases, J shed 4 bases, and the junction held 11 bases outside the gene matches. The V gene's germline CDR1 is MGHRA and CDR2 YSYEKL. There are 18 residues in the CDR3. CDR3 amino acids: CASSQQLPGQGVADTQYF. The CDR3 DNA reads as TGCGCCAGCAGCCAACAATTACCGGGACAGGGGGTCGCAGATACGCAGTATTTT.

The gene calls are TRBV7-9 and TRBJ1-2; possible D gene TRBD1, 5 bases. The CDR3 has 13 amino acids. The V and J ends lost 5 bases and 5 bases respectively, with 12 bases between them. Germline V gives CDR1 SEHNR, CDR2 FQNEAQ (reference sequence). The DNA of the CDR3 is TGTGCCAGCAGCCTTGACAGTTATTATGGCTACACCTTC. Translating gives CASSLDSYYGYTF.

J is TRBJ2-1 and V is TRBV5-1; 7 positions agree with TRBD2. Germline V gives CDR1 SGHRS, CDR2 YFSETQ. V was pared by 0 bases and J by 3 bases, with 3 bases of the junction left unmatched. The CDR3 spans 15 residues. The CDR3 loop reads CASSLGASGYNEQFF. In DNA, the CDR3 is TGCGCCAGCAGCTTGGGGGCTAGCGGCTACAATGAGCAGTTCTTC.

The chain joins TRBV13 to TRBJ2-2; the match to TRBD1 covers 9 bases. Germline values: CDR1 PRHDT, CDR2 FYEKMQ (reference sequence). This CDR3 region has 15 residues. V shed 2 bases, J shed 6 bases, and the junction held 4 bases outside the gene matches. The DNA for the CDR3 is TGTGCCAGCAGCTTAAGGACAGGGGTGTCCGGGGAGCTGTTTTTT. Translated, it gives CASSLRTGVSGELFF. The variable domain in full, completed from reference TRBV13 and TRBJ2-2, reads AAGVIQSPRHLIKEKRETATLKCYPIPRHDTVYWYQQGPGQDPQFLISFYEKMQSDKGSIPDRFSAQQFSDYHSELNMSSLELGDSALYFCASSLRTGVSGELFFGEGSRLTVL.

The chain recombines TRBV30 with TRBJ1-2, with D possibly being TRBD1 (5 bases). Germline loops: CDR1 GTSNPN, CDR2 SVGIG (reference sequence). Trimming removed 3 bases from V and 3 bases from J, with 14 bases in between. The CDR3 extends over 14 amino acids. The CDR3: CAWSKTEFDYGYTF. The CDR3 coding sequence is TGTGCCTGGAGCAAGACAGAATTCGACTATGGCTACACCTTC.

The chain recombines TRBV7-9 with TRBJ1-2; D ambiguous. CDR3 length equals 18 residues. Looked up from germline, CDR1 is SEHNR and CDR2 is FQNEAQ (reference sequence). Trimming took off 8 bases at V and 1 base at J, with 26 bases between the two ends. The CDR3 coding sequence is TGTGCCAGCTGGGGAGGCAGCCCGAACTCTAATTTTAACTATGGCTACACCTTC. It specifies CASWGGSPNSNFNYGYTF.

The chain uses TRBV4-2 and TRBJ2-2; the match to TRBD2 covers 10 bases. CDR3 length: 18 residues. Germline-derived CDR1 and CDR2 are LGHNA and YNFKEQ. V lost 4 bases to trimming and J lost 0 bases; unmatched junction nucleotides: 8. The CDR3 loop reads CASSPGASGSSNTGELFF. The CDR3 coding sequence is TGTGCCAGCAGCCCCGGGGCTAGCGGGAGTTCGAACACCGGGGAGCTGTTTTTT.

V usage is TRBV12-3 or TRBV12-4 and J usage is TRBJ1-4; TRBD1 agrees at 7 bases. J lost 7 bases, V lost 6 bases, and 5 bases had no gene match. The CDR3 has 13 amino acids. The chain's CDR3 is CASSRQGSEKLFF. For the CDR3, the DNA is TGTGCCAGCAGCAGACAGGGTAGTGAAAAACTGTTTTTT.

The J gene is TRBJ2-1, the V gene TRBV29-1; D gene ambiguous. Germline V gene sequence: CDR1 SQVTM, CDR2 ANQGSEA. With 7 bases removed from V and 2 bases from J, the gap between germline ends came to 15 bases. This CDR3 has 14 residues. CDR3 region: CSAAPLGTYNEQFF. CDR3 sequence (DNA): TGCAGCGCCGCGCCGTTGGGCACCTACAATGAGCAGTTCTTC.

J is TRBJ1-6 and V is TRBV28; no definite D call. Germline lookup yields CDR1 MDHEN and CDR2 SYDVKM. With 2 bases removed from V and 3 bases from J, the gap between germline ends came to 8 bases. The CDR3 is made up of 15 amino acids. CDR3 sequence reads: CASSLRDIYNSPLHF. The CDR3 DNA sequence: TGTGCCAGCAGTTTACGAGACATCTATAATTCACCCCTCCACTTT. Together with reference TRBV28 and TRBJ1-6, the CDR3 gives the full variable domain: DVKVTQSSRYLVKRTGEKVFLECVQDMDHENMFWYRQDPGLGLRLIYFSYDVKMKEKGDIPEGYSVSREKKERFSLILESASTNQTSMYLCASSLRDIYNSPLHFGNGTRLTVT.

This clone was counted a single time. This sequence joins TRBV24-1 and TRBJ2-1; 7 bases are a match to TRBD2. The V gene's germline CDR1 is KGHDR and CDR2 SFDVKD. CDR3 length: 14 residues. V shed 9 bases and J 3 bases; nucleotides not matched to a gene: 7. The CDR3 sequence: CATGERGSYNEQFF. The CDR3 DNA follows: TGTGCCACCGGGGAGCGGGGAAGCTACAATGAGCAGTTCTTC.

The chain links TRBV5-1 to TRBJ1-3, with D possibly TRBD1 on 6 matching bases. Trimming took off 0 bases at V and 0 bases at J, with 7 bases between the two ends. The length of the CDR3 is 15 residues. Germline CDR1 is SGHRS and CDR2 is YFSETQ. CDR3 sequence: CASSLGGGSGNTIYF. The CDR3 DNA follows: TGCGCCAGCAGCTTGGGAGGGGGCTCTGGAAACACCATATATTTT.

The chain carries TRBV29-1 and TRBJ2-7; D is perhaps TRBD1 (6 bases). This CDR3 is built from 14 residues. Germline-derived CDR1 and CDR2 are SQVTM and ANQGSEA. Trimming removed 7 bases at V and 2 bases at J, with 18 bases between. CDR3 protein: CSAAETGHPYEQYF. CDR3 DNA sequence: TGCAGCGCTGCGGAGACAGGACACCCCTACGAGCAGTACTTC.

This clone was observed a single time. The chain is built from TRBV5-1 and TRBJ2-7; 16 bases are a match to TRBD2. Germline loops: CDR1 SGHRS, CDR2 YFSETQ. There are 17 residues in the CDR3. With V trimmed by 0 bases and J by 5 bases, 5 bases remained unmatched. Here the CDR3 DNA reads TGCGCCAGCAGCTTGGGGGGACTAGCGGGAGGGCCGGACGAGCAGTACTTC. It yields the protein CASSLGGLAGGPDEQYF.

The gene calls are TRBV6-4 and TRBJ2-1; TRBD2 is a possible D gene (5 bases). Germline values: CDR1 MRHNA, CDR2 SNTAGT. The V end was cut by 5 bases, the J end by 10 bases, with 18 bases between. This CDR3 spans 14 amino acids. The CDR3 sequence: CASSPSAGLVEQFF. CDR3 in DNA: TGTGCCAGCAGTCCCTCCGCGGGCTTGGTCGAGCAGTTCTTC.

The chain carries TRBV15 and TRBJ1-2, with 8 positions matching TRBD1. Germline V lookup: CDR1 LNHNV, CDR2 YYDKDF (reference sequence). V gave up 1 base and J gave up 7 bases; unmatched junction bases: 2. There are 13 residues in the CDR3. CDR3 protein: CATSRVDRAGYTF. The CDR3 DNA is TGTGCCACCAGCAGAGTGGACAGGGCTGGCTACACCTTC.

The CDR3: CASSERVFGGELFF. In nucleotides, the CDR3 is TGTGCCAGCAGCGAAAGAGTTTTCGGCGGGGAGCTGTTTTTT. The rearrangement uses TRBV9 and TRBJ2-2; D unclear. V lost 3 bases to trimming and J lost 7 bases, with 13 bases between them. Germline V gene data show CDR1 as SGDLS and CDR2 as YYNGEE. The CDR3 is 14 residues long.

The chain links TRBV5-4 to TRBJ1-2; TRBD1 matches 7 bases. V lost 0 bases to trimming and J lost 4 bases; unmatched junction nucleotides: 3. The CDR3 extends over 14 amino acids. The germline V gene has CDR1 SGHNT and CDR2 YYREEE (reference sequence). In DNA, the CDR3 is TGTGCCAGCAGCTTGGCAGGGGGGAGCTATGGCTACACCTTC. This translates into CASSLAGGSYGYTF.

The chain carries TRBV3-1 (or the pseudogene TRBV3-2) and TRBJ1-2, with TRBD1 matching over 8 bases. This CDR3 has 15 residues. Trimming cost V 8 bases and J 4 bases; bases outside gene matches: 12. Germline-derived CDR1 and CDR2 are LGHDT and YNNKEL (reference sequence). In nucleotides, the CDR3 is TGTGCCAGCCAGGGGGCACTCCCTCGGTCCTATGGCTACACCTTC. This sequence encodes CASQGALPRSYGYTF.

The chain is built from TRBV7-2 and TRBJ1-1; D is possibly TRBD1 (5 bases). There are 15 residues in the CDR3. From germline, CDR1 is SGHTA and CDR2 FQGNSA. Trimming removed 1 base at V and 3 bases at J, with 12 bases between. CDR3 region: CASSLVAGSYTEAFF. CDR3 sequence (DNA): TGTGCCAGCAGCTTAGTGGCAGGGTCGTACACTGAAGCTTTCTTT. The full variable domain, in which reference TRBV7-2 and TRBJ1-1 provide the parts outside the CDR3, is GAGVSQSPSNKVTEKGKDVELRCDPISGHTALYWYRQSLGQGLEFLIYFQGNSAPDKSGLPSDRFSAERTGGSVSTLTIQRTQQEDSAVYLCASSLVAGSYTEAFFGQGTRLTVV.